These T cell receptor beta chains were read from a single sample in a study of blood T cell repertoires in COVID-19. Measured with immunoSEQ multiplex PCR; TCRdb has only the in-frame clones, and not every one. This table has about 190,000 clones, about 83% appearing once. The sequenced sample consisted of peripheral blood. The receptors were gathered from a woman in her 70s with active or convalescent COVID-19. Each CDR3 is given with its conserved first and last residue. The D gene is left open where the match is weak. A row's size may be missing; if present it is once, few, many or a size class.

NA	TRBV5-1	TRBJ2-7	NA	CASSFGGSGYEQYF	TGCGCCAGCAGCTTCGGAGGGAGCGGCTACGAGCAGTACTTC
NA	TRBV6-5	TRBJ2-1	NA	CASSFAGRSWDEQFF	TGTGCCAGCAGCTTCGCTGGGAGGTCATGGGATGAGCAGTTCTTC
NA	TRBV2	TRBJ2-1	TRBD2	CASSGTSGGKDEQFF	TGTGCCAGCAGTGGGACTAGCGGGGGAAAGGATGAGCAGTTCTTC
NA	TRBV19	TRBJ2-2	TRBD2	CASSPGLAGDALTGELFF	TGTGCCAGTAGTCCGGGACTAGCGGGAGATGCGTTGACCGGGGAGCTGTTTTTT
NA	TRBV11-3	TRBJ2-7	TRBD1	CASSFRQGRPSYEQYF	TGTGCCAGCAGCTTCCGACAGGGGCGACCCTCCTACGAGCAGTACTTC
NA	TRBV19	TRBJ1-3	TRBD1	CASSTGGRSGNTIYF	TGTGCCAGTTCCACAGGGGGCAGGAGTGGAAACACCATATATTTT
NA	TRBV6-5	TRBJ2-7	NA	CASSYSRSSYEQYF	TGTGCCAGCAGTTACAGTAGGAGCTCCTACGAGCAGTACTTC
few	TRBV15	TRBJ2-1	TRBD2	CATSSPTSGRSYNEQFF	TGTGCCACCAGCAGTCCGACTAGCGGGAGATCTTACAATGAGCAGTTCTTC
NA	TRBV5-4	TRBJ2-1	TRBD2	CASSWTSFDNEQFF	TGTGCCAGCAGCTGGACTAGTTTCGACAATGAGCAGTTCTTC
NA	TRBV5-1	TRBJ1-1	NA	CASSPPGQQRTEAFF	TGCGCCAGCAGCCCCCCCGGACAGCAGAGGACTGAAGCTTTCTTT
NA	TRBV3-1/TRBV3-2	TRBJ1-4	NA	CASSQEGGVHREKLFF	TGTGCCAGCAGCCAAGAGGGGGGGGTTCATCGGGAAAAACTGTTTTTT
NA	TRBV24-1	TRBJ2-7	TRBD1	CATSDPGTGVQQYF	TGTGCCACCAGTGATCCCGGGACAGGAGTACAGCAGTACTTC
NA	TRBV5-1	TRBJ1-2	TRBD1	CASSLIGRQGGGYGYTF	TGCGCCAGCAGCTTGATTGGCCGACAGGGTGGAGGGTATGGCTACACCTTC
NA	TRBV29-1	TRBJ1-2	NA	CSVHINGYTF	TGCAGCGTTCACATAAATGGCTACACCTTC
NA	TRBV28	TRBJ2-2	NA	CASRFGGTNTGELFF	TGTGCCAGCAGGTTCGGCGGCACGAACACCGGGGAGCTGTTTTTT
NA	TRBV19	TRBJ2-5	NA	CASSPQGSETQYF	TGTGCCAGTAGTCCCCAGGGGTCAGAGACCCAGTACTTC
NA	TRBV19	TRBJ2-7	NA	CASSIAHGQYF	TGTGCCAGTAGTATAGCCCACGGGCAGTACTTC
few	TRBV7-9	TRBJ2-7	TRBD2	CASSLLAGGEQYF	TGTGCCAGCAGCTTACTAGCGGGAGGCGAGCAGTACTTC
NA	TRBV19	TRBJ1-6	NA	CASRRQDNSPLHF	TGTGCCAGTAGGAGACAGGATAATTCACCCCTCCACTTT
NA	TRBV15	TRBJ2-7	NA	CATSQGASSYEQYF	TGTGCCACCAGCCAAGGGGCTTCTTCCTACGAGCAGTACTTC
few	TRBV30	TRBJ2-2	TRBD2	CAWSVRALVSGSPGELFF	TGTGCCTGGAGTGTTAGGGCTCTTGTTAGCGGGAGTCCCGGGGAGCTGTTTTTT
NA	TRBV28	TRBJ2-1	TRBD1	CASRQGAGEQFF	TGTGCCAGCAGACAGGGGGCTGGTGAGCAGTTCTTC
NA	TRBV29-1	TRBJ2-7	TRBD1	CSAWDRQPYEQYF	TGCAGCGCCTGGGACAGACAGCCGTACGAGCAGTACTTC
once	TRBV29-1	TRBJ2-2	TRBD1	CSVSTGGTGELFF	TGCAGCGTTTCTACAGGGGGGACCGGGGAGCTGTTTTTT
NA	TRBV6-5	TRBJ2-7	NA	CASSYSRASYEQYF	TGTGCCAGCAGTTACTCGAGGGCCTCCTACGAGCAGTACTTC
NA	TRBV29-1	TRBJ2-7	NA	CSVSSGDEQYF	TGCAGCGTTTCCTCGGGGGACGAGCAGTACTTC
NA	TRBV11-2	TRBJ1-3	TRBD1	CASSLDPGQAFGNTIYF	TGTGCCAGCAGCTTAGATCCCGGACAGGCTTTTGGAAACACCATATATTTT
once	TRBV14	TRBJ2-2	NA	CASSLRFGGATGELFF	TGTGCCAGCAGCCTACGGTTCGGAGGGGCTACCGGGGAGCTGTTTTTT
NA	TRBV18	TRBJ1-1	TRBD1	CASSLGTGGEAFF	TGTGCCAGCTCACTCGGGACAGGGGGAGAAGCTTTCTTT
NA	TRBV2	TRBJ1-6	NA	CASIHRPRSNSPLHF	TGTGCCAGCATCCACAGACCCCGTAGTAATTCACCCCTCCACTTT
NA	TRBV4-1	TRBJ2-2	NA	CASSHPLGELFF	TGCGCCAGCAGCCATCCCCTAGGGGAGCTGTTTTTT
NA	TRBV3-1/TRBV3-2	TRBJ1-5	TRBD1	CASSQGTGHNQPQHF	TGTGCCAGCAGCCAAGGGACAGGGCACAATCAGCCCCAGCATTTT
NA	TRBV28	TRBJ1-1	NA	CASSPPLNTEAFF	TGTGCCAGCAGTCCCCCCCTTAACACTGAAGCTTTCTTT
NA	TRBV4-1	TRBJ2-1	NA	CASSQPGRSSYNEQFF	TGCGCCAGCAGCCAGCCGGGAAGGAGCTCCTACAATGAGCAGTTCTTC
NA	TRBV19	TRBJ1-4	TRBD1	CASMNRIAGGDREKLFF	TGTGCCAGTATGAACAGGATAGCAGGGGGAGATCGGGAAAAACTGTTTTTT
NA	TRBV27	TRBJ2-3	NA	CASSLSEGGTQYF	TGTGCCAGCAGTTTATCGGAGGGAGGTACGCAGTATTTT
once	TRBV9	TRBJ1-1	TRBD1	CASSVAGGGRAFF	TGTGCCAGCAGCGTAGCAGGGGGCGGGCGAGCTTTCTTT
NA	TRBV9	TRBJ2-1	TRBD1	CASSTGGFSYNEQFF	TGTGCCAGCAGCACAGGGGGCTTCAGCTACAATGAGCAGTTCTTC
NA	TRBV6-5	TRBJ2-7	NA	CASTTSYYSYEQYF	TGTGCCAGCACGACTTCGTACTACTCCTACGAGCAGTACTTC
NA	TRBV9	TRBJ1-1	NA	CASSDSPTGALQGTEAFF	TGTGCCAGCAGCGATTCTCCGACAGGCGCCTTACAAGGGACTGAAGCTTTCTTT
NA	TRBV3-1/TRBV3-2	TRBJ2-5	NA	CASSQGNRVRETQYF	TGTGCCAGCAGCCAAGGGAACAGGGTGAGGGAGACCCAGTACTTC
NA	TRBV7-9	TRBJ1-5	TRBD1	CASSSDRVRDQPQHF	TGTGCCAGCAGCTCGGACAGGGTTAGGGATCAGCCCCAGCATTTT
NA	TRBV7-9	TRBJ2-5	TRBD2	CASSLSFWLAGRRETQYF	TGTGCCAGCAGCTTAAGCTTTTGGCTAGCGGGAAGGCGAGAGACCCAGTACTTC
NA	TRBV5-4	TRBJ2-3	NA	CASSLTTGQPWADTQYF	TGTGCCAGCAGCTTGACCACCGGACAGCCGTGGGCAGATACGCAGTATTTT
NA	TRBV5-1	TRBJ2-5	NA	CASSLGTAAVETQYF	TGCGCCAGCAGCTTGGGGACTGCCGCCGTAGAGACCCAGTACTTC
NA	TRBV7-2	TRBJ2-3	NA	CASSLAGRVADTQYF	TGTGCCAGCAGCTTAGCGGGCAGGGTGGCAGATACGCAGTATTTT